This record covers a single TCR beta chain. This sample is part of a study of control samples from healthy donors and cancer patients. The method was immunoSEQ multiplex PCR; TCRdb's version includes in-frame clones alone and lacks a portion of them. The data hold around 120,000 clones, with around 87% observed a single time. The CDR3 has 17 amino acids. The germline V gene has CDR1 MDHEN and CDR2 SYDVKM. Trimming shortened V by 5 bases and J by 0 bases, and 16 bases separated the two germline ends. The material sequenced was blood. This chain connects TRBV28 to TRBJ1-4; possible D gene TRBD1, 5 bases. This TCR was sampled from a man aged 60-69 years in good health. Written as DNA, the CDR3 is TGTGCCAGCAGTGCCCTTGCGGGGGTCGCAACTAATGAAAAACTGTTTTTT. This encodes CASSALAGVATNEKLFF.